These 28 T cell receptor beta chains came from one sample sequenced in a study of blood T cell repertoires in COVID-19. Clones were sequenced by immunoSEQ multiplex PCR, and TCRdb holds only the in-frame ones, with some missing. The sample holds over 40,000 clones, around nine tenths seen once. The sequenced sample was peripheral blood. The receptors shown here come from a human donor in a cohort sampled during active COVID-19.

V and J are TRBV3-1 (or the pseudogene TRBV3-2) and TRBJ2-3; 16 bases match TRBD2. After removal of 4 bases from V and 3 bases from J, the junction contained 7 bases not matched to a gene. Germline CDR1 LGHDT, CDR2 YNNKEL (reference sequence). This CDR3 is 18 amino acids long. Written as DNA, the CDR3 is TGTGCCAGCAGCCCCGGGACTAGCGGGAGGGTAATTACAGATACGCAGTATTTT. This gives the protein CASSPGTSGRVITDTQYF.

The genes are TRBV29-1 and TRBJ1-3, with D tentatively TRBD1 (5 bases). The V gene lost 6 bases and the J gene lost 2 bases, with 11 bases spanning the gap. CDR3 length: 13 amino acids. Germline V CDR1 and CDR2: SQVTM, ANQGSEA. DNA for the CDR3: TGCAGCGTAACGGACACCCCTGGAAACACCATATATTTT. This codes for CSVTDTPGNTIYF. Drawing the rest from reference TRBV29-1 and TRBJ1-3, the complete variable domain is SAVISQKPSRDICQRGTSLTIQCQVDSQVTMMFWYRQQPGQSLTLIATANQGSEATYESGFVIDKFPISRPNLTFSTLTVSNMSPEDSSIYLCSVTDTPGNTIYFGEGSWLTVV.

The CDR3 DNA is TGTGCCAGCAGCCAAGATCCTAGCGGGGCGAGCGAGCAGTACTTC. It encodes CASSQDPSGASEQYF. The chain combines TRBV3-1 (or the pseudogene TRBV3-2) with TRBJ2-7; 9 bases line up with TRBD2. The CDR3 has 15 residues. Germline assignment: CDR1 LGHDT and CDR2 YNNKEL (reference sequence). Trimming removed 0 bases from V and 6 bases from J; junction bases left unmatched: 6.

The J gene is TRBJ2-1, the V gene TRBV29-1; a weak D match, TRBD1 (6 bases). Germline CDR1 reads SQVTM; CDR2 reads ANQGSEA. This CDR3 is 17 amino acids long. Between the trimmed V and J ends, which lost 7 bases and 3 bases, there was a span of 25 bases. CDR3 in DNA: TGCAGCGCCGACAGCCCCCGACAGGCGTCCTACTACAATGAGCAGTTCTTC. It specifies CSADSPRQASYYNEQFF.

This clone showed up just once. The rearrangement links TRBV9 to TRBJ1-1, with D uncertain. The V and J ends lost 0 bases and 0 bases respectively, with 9 bases between them. The V gene's germline CDR1 is SGDLS and CDR2 YYNGEE. CDR3 size: 15 residues. CDR3 region: CASSVGVGMNTEAFF. CDR3 nucleotide sequence: TGTGCCAGCAGCGTAGGGGTGGGCATGAACACTGAAGCTTTCTTT.

The gene calls are TRBV19 and TRBJ1-5; TRBD1 matches at 11 bases. CDR1 is LNHDA and CDR2 is SQIVND in the germline V gene (reference sequence). After removal of 4 bases from V and 7 bases from J, the junction contained 9 bases not matched to a gene. This CDR3 is 16 amino acids long. As DNA, the CDR3 is TGTGCCAGTAGTACTGGACAGGGGGCGTTATTACAGCCCCAGCATTTT. The encoded protein is CASSTGQGALLQPQHF.

This clone was seen a handful of times. The chain is built from TRBV6-5 and TRBJ1-6, with D possibly matching TRBD1 (5 bases). CDR1 MNHEY and CDR2 SVGAGI come from the germline V gene. The V end was cut by 11 bases, the J end by 7 bases, with 15 bases between. The CDR3 loop spans 13 amino acids. The CDR3 loop reads CASGRGQNSPLHF. CDR3 bases: TGTGCCTCCGGGAGGGGCCAGAATTCACCCCTCCACTTT.

The gene calls are TRBV29-1 and TRBJ2-3; D ambiguous. Germline-derived CDR1 and CDR2 are SQVTM and ANQGSEA. This CDR3 has 11 amino acids. The V gene lost 6 bases and the J gene lost 10 bases, with 14 bases spanning the gap. The CDR3 DNA reads as TGCAGCGTCCGCGACATTAAGGCGCAGTATTTT. As protein: CSVRDIKAQYF.

The chain combines TRBV19 with TRBJ2-1; D gene unclear. Germline CDR1 LNHDA, CDR2 SQIVND (reference sequence). Deletions cut 4 bases from V and 0 bases from J, with 16 bases between. The CDR3 has 17 amino acids. The CDR3 region is CASSTSTGGSSYNEQFF. The CDR3 DNA sequence: TGTGCCAGTAGTACCTCTACTGGCGGCAGCTCCTACAATGAGCAGTTCTTC.

This rearrangement joins TRBV5-1 to TRBJ1-1; a weak D match, TRBD1 (5 bases). Deletions cut 2 bases from V and 5 bases from J, with 10 bases between. Germline V gene data show CDR1 as SGHRS and CDR2 as YFSETQ. This CDR3 has 13 residues. CDR3 in DNA: TGCGCCAGCAGCTTACAGGAGGGGACTGAAGCTTTCTTT. Its translation is CASSLQEGTEAFF.

The rearrangement joins TRBV27 to TRBJ1-6; 9 nucleotides agree with TRBD1. This CDR3 spans 14 amino acids. The germline V gene has CDR1 MNHEY and CDR2 SMNVEV (reference sequence). Trimming at V came to 7 bases and at J to 10 bases, leaving 8 bases not matched to a gene. The CDR3, as DNA: TGTGCCAGCACCCCGGACAGGGGACGGTCACCCCTCCACTTT. Translated, it gives CASTPDRGRSPLHF.

The chain is built from TRBV2 and TRBJ2-5; no definite D call. CDR1 is SNHLY, CDR2 FYNNEI, per germline. The CDR3 is made up of 15 amino acids. V was shortened by 5 bases and J by 5 bases, with 18 bases between the two germline ends. In DNA, the CDR3 is TGTGCCAGCAGTCCCCACGAGGTCAGAGGCGAGACCCAGTACTTC. It yields the protein CASSPHEVRGETQYF.

This clone was found a few times. V and J are TRBV7-3 and TRBJ1-2; the D gene is possibly TRBD1 (5 bases). The germline V gene encodes CDR1 SGHTA and CDR2 FQGTGA. Between the trimmed V and J ends, which lost 1 base and 1 base, there was a span of 10 bases. The CDR3 has 15 residues. The CDR3 DNA sequence: TGTGCCAGCAGCTTAAAGGCAGGGAATAACTATGGCTACACCTTC. This gives the protein CASSLKAGNNYGYTF.

The chain links TRBV5-1 to TRBJ2-5, with 8 bases aligning to TRBD1. V lost 2 bases and J lost 5; bases outside the gene matches: 11. This CDR3 has 16 residues. In germline, CDR1 is SGHRS, CDR2 YFSETQ. CDR3 bases: TGCGCCAGCAGCTTATCAGGCCAGGGGGCCCGCGAGACCCAGTACTTC. It encodes CASSLSGQGARETQYF.

The V gene is TRBV2, the J gene TRBJ2-4; TRBD1 matches at 11 bases. The CDR3 loop spans 16 amino acids. The germline gives CDR1 SNHLY, CDR2 FYNNEI. V trimming: 6 bases; J trimming: 0 bases; junction bases outside the gene matches: 4. CDR3 residues: CASRGQGGIAKNIQYF. CDR3 sequence (DNA): TGTGCCAGCAGGGGACAGGGGGGAATAGCCAAAAACATTCAGTACTTC.

V and J are TRBV7-8 and TRBJ1-5; 7 nucleotides match TRBD1. V lost 1 base to trimming and J lost 0 bases; unmatched junction nucleotides: 12. The CDR3 is 19 residues long. CDR1 is SGHVS and CDR2 is FQNEAQ in the germline V gene. The CDR3 region is CASSLGTGAGGNSNQPQHF. CDR3 coding DNA: TGTGCCAGCAGCTTAGGGACTGGGGCAGGGGGGAATAGCAATCAGCCCCAGCATTTT.

This sequence joins TRBV29-1 and TRBJ2-1; 11 bases map to TRBD1. The CDR3 spans 14 residues. The V and J ends lost 7 bases and 4 bases, in that order; junction bases with no gene match: 6. Germline-derived CDR1 and CDR2 are SQVTM and ANQGSEA. The CDR3 DNA is TGCAGCGAGACCGGGACAGGGGGTTACAATGAGCAGTTCTTC. Translation: CSETGTGGYNEQFF.

V usage is TRBV7-2 and J usage is TRBJ2-2; 13 bases match TRBD2. The J segment lost 6 bases and the V segment lost 4 bases, leaving 2 bases of the junction unmatched. This CDR3 region has 15 residues. CDR1 SGHTA and CDR2 FQGNSA come from the germline V gene. The CDR3 loop is CASSSGTSGAGELFF. The CDR3 nucleotides are TGTGCCAGCAGCTCTGGGACTAGCGGGGCCGGGGAGCTGTTTTTT.

The chain links TRBV11-2 to TRBJ2-1; D perhaps matches TRBD1 (6 bases). V was clipped by 7 bases and J by 5 bases, with 18 bases between them. The CDR3 runs to 15 residues. Germline V CDR1 and CDR2: SGHAT, FQNNGV. For the CDR3, the DNA is TGTGCCAGCACCGAAAGGACAGATATCAACAATGAGCAGTTCTTC. Encoded protein: CASTERTDINNEQFF.

The chain employs TRBV5-1 and TRBJ2-1; 9 bases are shared with TRBD2. Per the germline V gene, CDR1 is SGHRS and CDR2 is YFSETQ. The CDR3 is 13 amino acids. The V segment lost 4 bases and the J segment 7 bases; nucleotides outside the gene matches: 3. CDR3 loop: CASSAGLANEQFF. The CDR3 DNA reads TGCGCCAGCAGCGCGGGACTAGCAAATGAGCAGTTCTTC. Full variable domain (rest looked up from reference TRBV5-1 and TRBJ2-1): KAGVTQTPRYLIKTRGQQVTLSCSPISGHRSVSWYQQTPGQGLQFLFEYFSETQRNKGNFPGRFSGRQFSNSRSEMNVSTLELGDSALYLCASSAGLANEQFFGPGTRLTVL.

This clone has only a few counts. The chain joins TRBV24-1 to TRBJ2-1, with D perhaps matching TRBD1 (5 bases). This CDR3 comprises 17 residues. CDR1 and CDR2 (germline): KGHDR, SFDVKD. Trimming removed 1 base at V and 7 bases at J, with 19 bases between. CDR3 loop: CATSDLKGRAGGNEQFF. CDR3 DNA sequence: TGTGCCACCAGTGATTTAAAGGGCAGGGCCGGCGGAAATGAGCAGTTCTTC.

The chain combines TRBV6-1 with TRBJ2-3, with D possibly TRBD2 on 7 matching bases. Germline-derived CDR1 and CDR2 are MNHNS and SASEGT. The germline V and J ends were trimmed by 1 base and 3 bases, with 11 bases remaining between them. This CDR3 is built from 15 residues. The CDR3 is CASSEGGGLTDTQYF. In nucleotides, the CDR3 is TGTGCCAGCAGTGAAGGGGGGGGCCTGACAGATACGCAGTATTTT.

This clone was picked up a small number of times. The chain combines TRBV4-2 with TRBJ2-2, with D hard to call. Germline CDR1 LGHNA, CDR2 YNFKEQ. This CDR3 has 14 amino acids. The ends were cut back, 1 base at V and 0 bases at J, with 3 bases in the middle. CDR3 DNA: TGTGCCAGCAGCCAAGTCACGAACACCGGGGAGCTGTTTTTT. It specifies CASSQVTNTGELFF.

V usage is TRBV5-1 and J usage is TRBJ2-2; 8 nucleotides align to TRBD2. CDR1 is SGHRS, CDR2 YFSETQ, per germline. This CDR3 is built from 15 residues. V dropped 5 bases and J dropped 2; count of bases not matched to a gene: 5. Here the CDR3 DNA reads TGCGCCAGCAGAGGACTAGCTGAAAACACCGGGGAGCTGTTTTTT. It codes for CASRGLAENTGELFF.

To note about this clone: The same CDR3 also results from other DNA sequences found in this sample. V gene TRBV30 combines with J gene TRBJ1-5; D remains unclear. CDR3 size: 14 residues. Trimming cost V 0 bases and J 4 bases, with 10 bases left between them. Germline CDR1 and CDR2: GTSNPN and SVGIG (reference sequence). CDR3 region: CAWSVSGGNQPQHF. As DNA, the CDR3 is TGTGCCTGGAGTGTATCCGGCGGAAATCAGCCCCAGCATTTT.

V gene TRBV24-1 combines with J gene TRBJ1-4, with 8 nucleotides matching TRBD1. Germline V gene sequence: CDR1 KGHDR, CDR2 SFDVKD. J gave up 3 bases and V 3 bases, and 5 bases lay outside the gene matches. The CDR3 consists of 16 residues. CDR3 sequence: CATSDPGQGPNEKLFF. Here the CDR3 DNA reads TGTGCCACCAGTGATCCCGGACAGGGCCCTAATGAAAAACTGTTTTTT.

In this sample, this clone turned up a few times. Other nucleotide sequences in the sample specify the same CDR3. CDR3 bases: TGTGCCACCATTATAGACACTGAAGCTTTCTTT. Protein: CATIIDTEAFF. The chain has TRBV24-1 and TRBJ1-1; no clear D. The CDR3 is made up of 11 amino acids. Germline CDR1 KGHDR, CDR2 SFDVKD. Trimming stripped 8 bases from V and 3 bases from J, with 6 bases between.

V is TRBV4-1 and J is TRBJ2-2; 13 bases agree with TRBD2. With V trimmed by 1 base and J by 6 bases, 11 bases remained unmatched. CDR3 length equals 19 residues. Germline loops: CDR1 MGHRA, CDR2 YSYEKL. CDR3 residues: CASSQGIGLAGASAGELFF. The CDR3 DNA is TGCGCCAGCAGCCAAGGTATAGGACTAGCGGGGGCGTCGGCCGGGGAGCTGTTTTTT.